The source of this TCR beta chain is a study of T cell repertoires in cytomegalovirus infection. The CDR3 covers 15 residues. Losses at the gene ends were 4 bases for V and 3 bases for J; bases not matched to a gene: 5. Germline V lookup: CDR1 LGHNA, CDR2 YNFKEQ. In TCRdb, the reads were re-called with MiXCR into one record per CDR3 protein. The sample records hundreds of thousands of distinct CDR3 sequences, around a third being singletons. In regard to this clonotype: Antigen unknown.

The chain links TRBV4-2 to TRBJ1-3, with 8 bases lining up with TRBD1. The sequence derives from a human donor in good health (CMV status not recorded). Some clones in this sample may be carry-over from other donors' samples. The source material was cultured PBMCs, sampled from culture after CMV antigen stimulation. The CDR3: CASSPQGAGGNTIYF. CDR3 nucleotide sequence: TGTGCCAGCAGCCCCCAGGGGGCAGGTGGAAACACCATATATTTT.